Described below is a single T cell receptor (beta chain) sequence and its context. J was trimmed by 1 base and V by 9 bases; bases with no gene match: 3. Germline lookup yields CDR1 SNHLY and CDR2 FYNNEI. This CDR3 is 13 amino acids long. This specimen belongs to a study of shared clonotypes between healthy human individuals. A 200 ng quantity of DNA, 30,000 to 35,000 T cell genomes, went into the sorted-subset replicate PCRs. The method was immunoSEQ multiplex PCR; TCRdb's version includes in-frame clones alone and lacks a portion of them. The table records 1.6 million or so clones, approximately 98.5% of them present only once.

The chain employs TRBV2 and TRBJ1-3; TRBD1 matches 7 bases. Source material: naive CD4+ T cells sorted from blood. Subset noted: CD45RA+ positively selected. The TCR sequence derives from a man aged 30-40 years in good health. CDR3 DNA sequence: TGTGCCAGTAGGGGGCCTTCTGGAAACACCATATATTTT. This translates into CASRGPSGNTIYF.